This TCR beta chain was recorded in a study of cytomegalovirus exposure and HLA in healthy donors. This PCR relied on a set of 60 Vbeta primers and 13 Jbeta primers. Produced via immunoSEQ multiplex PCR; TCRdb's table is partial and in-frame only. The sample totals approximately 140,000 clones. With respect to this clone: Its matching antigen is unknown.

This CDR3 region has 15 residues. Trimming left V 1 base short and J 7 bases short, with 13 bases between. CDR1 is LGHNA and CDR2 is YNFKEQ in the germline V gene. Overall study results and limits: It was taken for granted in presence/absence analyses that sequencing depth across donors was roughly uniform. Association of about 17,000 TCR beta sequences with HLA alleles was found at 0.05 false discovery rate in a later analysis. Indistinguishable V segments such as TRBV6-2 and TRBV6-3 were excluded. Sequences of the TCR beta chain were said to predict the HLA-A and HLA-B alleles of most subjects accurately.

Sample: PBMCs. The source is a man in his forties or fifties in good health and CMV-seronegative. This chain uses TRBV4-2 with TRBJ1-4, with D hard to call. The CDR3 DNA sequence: TGTGCCAGCAGCCAAGGGTCAACCGAGGGTGAAAAACTGTTTTTT. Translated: CASSQGSTEGEKLFF.